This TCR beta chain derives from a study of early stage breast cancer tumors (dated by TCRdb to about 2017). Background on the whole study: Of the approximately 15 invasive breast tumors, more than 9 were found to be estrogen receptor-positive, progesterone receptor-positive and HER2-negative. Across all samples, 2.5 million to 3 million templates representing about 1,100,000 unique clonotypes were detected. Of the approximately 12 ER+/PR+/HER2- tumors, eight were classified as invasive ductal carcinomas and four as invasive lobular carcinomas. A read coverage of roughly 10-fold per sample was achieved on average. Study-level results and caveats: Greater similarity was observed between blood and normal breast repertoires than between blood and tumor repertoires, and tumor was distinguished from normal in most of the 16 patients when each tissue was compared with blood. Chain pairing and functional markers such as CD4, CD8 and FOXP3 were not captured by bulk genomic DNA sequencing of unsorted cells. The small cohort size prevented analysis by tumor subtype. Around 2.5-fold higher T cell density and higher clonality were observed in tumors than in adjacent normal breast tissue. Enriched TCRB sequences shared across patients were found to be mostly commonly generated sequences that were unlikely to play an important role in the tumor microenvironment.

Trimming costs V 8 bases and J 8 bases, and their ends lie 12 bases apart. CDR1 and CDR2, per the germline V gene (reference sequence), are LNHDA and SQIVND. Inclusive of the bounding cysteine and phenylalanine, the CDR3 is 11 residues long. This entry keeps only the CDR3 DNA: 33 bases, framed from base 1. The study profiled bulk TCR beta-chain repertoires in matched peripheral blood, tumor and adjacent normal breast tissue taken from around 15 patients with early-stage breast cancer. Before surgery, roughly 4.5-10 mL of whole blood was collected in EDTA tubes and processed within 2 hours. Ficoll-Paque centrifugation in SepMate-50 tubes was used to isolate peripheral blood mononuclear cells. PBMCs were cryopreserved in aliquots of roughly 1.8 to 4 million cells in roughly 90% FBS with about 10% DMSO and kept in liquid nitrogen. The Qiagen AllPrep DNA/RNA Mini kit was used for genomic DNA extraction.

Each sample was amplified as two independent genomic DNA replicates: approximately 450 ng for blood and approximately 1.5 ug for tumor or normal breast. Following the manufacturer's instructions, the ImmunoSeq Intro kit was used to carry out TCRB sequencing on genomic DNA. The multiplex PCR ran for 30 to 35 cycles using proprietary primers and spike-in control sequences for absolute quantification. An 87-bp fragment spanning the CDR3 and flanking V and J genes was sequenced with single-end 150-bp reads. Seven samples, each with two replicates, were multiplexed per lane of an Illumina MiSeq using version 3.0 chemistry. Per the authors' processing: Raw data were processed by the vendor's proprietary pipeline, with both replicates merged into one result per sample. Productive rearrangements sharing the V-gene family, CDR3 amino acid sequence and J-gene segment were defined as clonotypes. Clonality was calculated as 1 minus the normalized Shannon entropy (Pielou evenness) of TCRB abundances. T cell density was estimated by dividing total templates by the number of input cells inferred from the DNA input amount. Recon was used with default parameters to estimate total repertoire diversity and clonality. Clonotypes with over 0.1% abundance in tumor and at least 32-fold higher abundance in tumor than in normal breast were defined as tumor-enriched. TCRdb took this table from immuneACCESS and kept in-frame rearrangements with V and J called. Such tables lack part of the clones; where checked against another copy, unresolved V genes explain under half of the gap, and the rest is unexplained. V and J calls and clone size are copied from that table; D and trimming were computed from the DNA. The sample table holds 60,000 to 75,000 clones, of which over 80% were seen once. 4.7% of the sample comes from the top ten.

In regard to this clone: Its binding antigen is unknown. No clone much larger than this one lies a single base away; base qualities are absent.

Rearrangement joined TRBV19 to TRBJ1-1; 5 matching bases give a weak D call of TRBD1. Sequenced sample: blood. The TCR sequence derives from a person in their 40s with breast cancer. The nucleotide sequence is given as TGTGCCAGTTCGGGGGGAACAGAAGCTTTCTTT. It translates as CASSGGTEAFF.